These 26 T cell receptor beta chains share one sample of origin, sequenced in a study of blood T cell repertoires in COVID-19. The table came from immunoSEQ multiplex PCR; TCRdb's copy has only in-frame clones and leaves some out. The table includes fewer than 300,000 clones, roughly 88% detected once. Specimen: peripheral blood. The source is a man younger than 35 with active or convalescent COVID-19.

The rearrangement links TRBV27 to TRBJ1-1, with a possible D match to TRBD1 (5 bases). Germline CDR1 MNHEY, CDR2 SMNVEV (reference sequence). Trimming removed 3 bases from V and 11 bases from J, with 10 bases in between. The CDR3 is 11 amino acids. In nucleotides, the CDR3 is TGTGCCAGCAGTTTGGGCAGGGATGCTTTCTTT. Protein: CASSLGRDAFF.

The chain employs TRBV7-9 and TRBJ1-1; TRBD1 might be the D (5 bases). Trimming removed 5 bases at V and 5 bases at J, with 24 bases between. Germline-derived CDR1 and CDR2 are SEHNR and FQNEAQ (reference sequence). The CDR3 spans 17 residues. Written as DNA, the CDR3 is TGTGCCAGCAGCCCACTAATTCTAAAGGGGAAAGGAACTGAAGCTTTCTTT. Translated: CASSPLILKGKGTEAFF.

J is TRBJ1-1 and V is TRBV5-1; the D is unclear. Trimming cost V 6 bases and J 1 base, with 10 bases left between them. There are 13 residues in the CDR3. The germline V gene encodes CDR1 SGHRS and CDR2 YFSETQ. The CDR3 is CASNRLGNTEAFF. The CDR3 nucleotides are TGCGCCAGCAATCGTCTAGGGAACACTGAAGCTTTCTTT. Combining the CDR3 with reference TRBV5-1 and TRBJ1-1 gives the whole variable domain KAGVTQTPRYLIKTRGQQVTLSCSPISGHRSVSWYQQTPGQGLQFLFEYFSETQRNKGNFPGRFSGRQFSNSRSEMNVSTLELGDSALYLCASNRLGNTEAFFGQGTRLTVV.

The J gene is TRBJ1-4, the V gene TRBV19, with a weak D call TRBD1 (6 bases). V dropped 3 bases and J dropped 7 bases, with 15 bases sitting between them. The germline V gene has CDR1 LNHDA and CDR2 SQIVND (reference sequence). This CDR3 has 15 residues. The CDR3 nucleotides are TGTGCCAGTAGTATGGTACAGGGTCGTCCTGAAAAACTGTTTTTT. It specifies CASSMVQGRPEKLFF.

The genes are TRBV24-1 and TRBJ2-2; TRBD1 matches 7 bases. V lost 7 bases, J lost 7 bases, and 14 bases stayed unmatched. CDR3 size: 16 residues. Germline CDR1 KGHDR, CDR2 SFDVKD. The CDR3 protein is CATSTSQGPRVGELFF. CDR3 DNA: TGTGCCACCAGCACTTCACAGGGGCCGCGTGTCGGGGAGCTGTTTTTT.

About this clone: Other DNA sequences in the same sample also yield this CDR3. The genes are TRBV4-3 and TRBJ1-5; the D is unclear. V lost 0 bases and J lost 6, with 6 bases in between. Germline V gives CDR1 LGHNA, CDR2 YSLEER. This CDR3 has 13 residues. The CDR3 spells CASSQDRGQPQHF. DNA of the CDR3: TGCGCCAGCAGCCAAGACAGAGGTCAGCCCCAGCATTTT.

The V and J genes are TRBV5-1 and TRBJ1-6; D is uncertain. V was clipped by 2 bases and J by 4 bases, with 10 bases between them. The CDR3 sequence is 15 residues long. Germline values: CDR1 SGHRS, CDR2 YFSETQ. CDR3 bases: TGCGCCAGCAGCTTTGACACCGCTTATAATTCACCCCTCCACTTT. Translation gives CASSFDTAYNSPLHF.

The chain employs TRBV9 and TRBJ2-6, with unresolved D. V was shortened by 1 base and J by 0 bases, with 11 bases between the two germline ends. Germline CDR1 SGDLS, CDR2 YYNGEE. The CDR3 contains 17 residues. In nucleotides, the CDR3 is TGTGCCAGCAGCGTATTTGCGAAGTCCTCTGGGGCCAACGTCCTGACTTTC. Amino acid sequence: CASSVFAKSSGANVLTF.

The genes are TRBV7-9 and TRBJ1-2, with a possible D match to TRBD1 (5 bases). This CDR3 is built from 14 residues. V was shortened by 5 bases and J by 5 bases, with 15 bases between the two germline ends. Germline CDR1 SEHNR, CDR2 FQNEAQ (reference sequence). CDR3 protein: CASSRPGLLYGYTF. CDR3 nucleotide sequence: TGTGCCAGCAGCCGCCCGGGACTACTATATGGCTACACCTTC.

The genes are TRBV19 and TRBJ2-1; weak D call: TRBD2 (6 bases). This CDR3 has 14 residues. The V end lost 5 bases, the J end lost 5 bases, and 13 bases lay between the germline ends. CDR1 and CDR2 (germline): LNHDA, SQIVND (reference sequence). The CDR3 DNA follows: TGTGCCAGTAGTGCTCCGGGACTTGACAATGAGCAGTTCTTC. It translates to CASSAPGLDNEQFF. The full variable domain, completed using reference TRBV19 and TRBJ2-1, is DGGITQSPKYLFRKEGQNVTLSCEQNLNHDAMYWYRQDPGQGLRLIYYSQIVNDFQKGDIAEGYSVSREKKESFPLTVTSAQKNPTAFYLCASSAPGLDNEQFFGPGTRLTVL.

The chain couples TRBV9 to TRBJ2-7; maybe TRBD1 (7 bases). Germline CDR1 and CDR2: SGDLS and YYNGEE. Trimming removed 3 bases from V and 4 bases from J, with 14 bases in between. CDR3 length: 14 amino acids. This chain's CDR3 is CASSGQGGPYEQYF. DNA for the CDR3: TGTGCCAGCAGCGGTCAGGGGGGCCCGTACGAGCAGTACTTC. Together with reference TRBV9 and TRBJ2-7, the CDR3 gives the full variable domain: DSGVTQTPKHLITATGQRVTLRCSPRSGDLSVYWYQQSLDQGLQFLIQYYNGEERAKGNILERFSAQQFPDLHSELNLSSLELGDSALYFCASSGQGGPYEQYFGPGTRLTVT.

This clone has a single count. The chain recombines TRBV18 with TRBJ2-7, with a weak D call TRBD1 (5 bases). Germline lookup yields CDR1 KGHSH and CDR2 LQKENI. This CDR3 has 14 residues. V was clipped by 1 base and J by 0 bases, with 7 bases between them. The CDR3, as DNA: TGTGCCAGCTCACCACAGGGGAACTCCTACGAGCAGTACTTC. It is translated as CASSPQGNSYEQYF.

The J gene is TRBJ1-2, the V gene TRBV6-5, with a possible D match to TRBD1 (5 bases). The CDR3 spans 14 residues. The V gene lost 8 bases and the J gene lost 5 bases, with 18 bases spanning the gap. CDR1 is MNHEY and CDR2 is SVGAGI in the germline V gene. The CDR3 coding sequence is TGTGCCAGCCTGTCCCAGGGTCCCCGGTATGGCTACACCTTC. Translated, it gives CASLSQGPRYGYTF.

This clone was detected only a few times. This chain joins TRBV12-5 and TRBJ1-3; D gene unclear. Germline V CDR1 and CDR2: LGHNT, FRNRAP. The CDR3 totals 13 residues. Trimming stripped 1 base from V and 2 bases from J, with 3 bases between. CDR3 region: CASGLEPGNTIYF. CDR3 coding DNA: TGTGCTAGTGGTTTGGAGCCTGGAAACACCATATATTTT.

A word on this clone: Other DNA sequences in this specimen translate into the identical CDR3. The J gene is TRBJ2-7, the V gene TRBV5-1; D is possibly TRBD2 (6 bases). In germline, CDR1 is SGHRS, CDR2 YFSETQ. The CDR3 consists of 13 residues. V was pared by 0 bases and J by 2 bases, with 6 bases between. CDR3 in amino acids: CASSLGRAYEQYF. The CDR3 DNA is TGCGCCAGCAGCTTGGGGAGGGCCTACGAGCAGTACTTC.

The rearrangement links TRBV3-1 (or the pseudogene TRBV3-2) to TRBJ2-2; 10 bases align to TRBD1. V lost 3 bases to trimming and J lost 4 bases; unmatched junction nucleotides: 11. In germline, CDR1 is LGHDT, CDR2 YNNKEL (reference sequence). The CDR3 consists of 18 residues. CDR3 in amino acids: CASSQLTGGLAGTGELFF. CDR3 sequence (DNA): TGTGCCAGCAGCCAGTTGACAGGGGGCCTGGCAGGCACCGGGGAGCTGTTTTTT.

The genes are TRBV9 and TRBJ1-3; D not certain. Germline values: CDR1 SGDLS, CDR2 YYNGEE. The CDR3 covers 15 residues. The germline V and J ends were trimmed by 2 bases and 0 bases, with 9 bases remaining between them. The CDR3 protein is CASSVAVNSGNTIYF. The CDR3 DNA reads TGTGCCAGCAGCGTCGCGGTGAACTCTGGAAACACCATATATTTT.

This clone was seen a single time. The J gene is TRBJ1-2, the V gene TRBV4-3, with a possible D match to TRBD1 (6 bases). V lost 4 bases, J lost 3 bases, and 15 bases lay in between. Germline assignment: CDR1 LGHNA and CDR2 YSLEER. The CDR3 is made up of 15 amino acids. CDR3 nucleotides: TGCGCCAGCAGCCGCGACCCCGGACAGCACTATGGCTACACCTTC. It translates to CASSRDPGQHYGYTF.

The rearrangement joins TRBV9 to TRBJ2-7, with TRBD2 matching 7 bases. Germline V gene data show CDR1 as SGDLS and CDR2 as YYNGEE. V shed 0 bases and J 5 bases; nucleotides not matched to a gene: 5. This CDR3 is built from 14 residues. This CDR3 is CASSVGQTSDEQYF. DNA of the CDR3: TGTGCCAGCAGCGTAGGTCAAACTAGCGACGAGCAGTACTTC.

The CDR3 region has the DNA TGTGCCAGCTCACGCTGGAACAGGGGAAGGGCAACTAATGAAAAACTGTTTTTT. Its protein is CASSRWNRGRATNEKLFF. The chain recombines TRBV18 with TRBJ1-4; 7 bases are shared with TRBD1. V was clipped by 4 bases and J by 0 bases; unmatched bases: 11. This CDR3 spans 18 amino acids. Germline CDR1 KGHSH, CDR2 LQKENI. The full variable domain, in which reference TRBV18 and TRBJ1-4 provide the parts outside the CDR3, is NAGVMQNPRHLVRRRGQEARLRCSPMKGHSHVYWYRQLPEEGLKFMVYLQKENIIDESGMPKERFSAEFPKEGPSILRIQQVVRGDSAAYFCASSRWNRGRATNEKLFFGSGTQLSVL.

This chain connects TRBV11-2 to TRBJ1-4; perhaps TRBD1 as D (5 bases). The CDR3 contains 15 residues. Trimming took 1 base from V and 8 from J, leaving 14 bases between them. Germline CDR1 and CDR2: SGHAT and FQNNGV. CDR3 in amino acids: CASSLGIGAREKLFF. CDR3 sequence (DNA): TGTGCCAGCAGCTTAGGAATAGGGGCGAGGGAAAAACTGTTTTTT.

The chain recombines TRBV15 with TRBJ2-5, with a tentative D call TRBD2 (8 bases). Germline-derived CDR1 and CDR2 are LNHNV and YYDKDF (reference sequence). This CDR3 is 17 amino acids long. Trimming stripped 0 bases from V and 0 bases from J, with 14 bases between. The CDR3 region is CATSRDVAGQYQETQYF. The CDR3 DNA reads as TGTGCCACCAGCAGAGACGTAGCGGGACAGTACCAAGAGACCCAGTACTTC.

This chain links TRBV11-2 with TRBJ2-7; 8 bases match TRBD1. Germline CDR1 is SGHAT and CDR2 is FQNNGV. The J segment lost 3 bases and the V segment lost 3 bases, leaving 4 bases of the junction unmatched. CDR3 length: 14 residues. CDR3 sequence: CASSFGTGLYEQYF. The CDR3 nucleotides read TGTGCCAGCAGCTTTGGGACAGGACTCTACGAGCAGTACTTC.

CDR3 sequence reads: CASSLGQGSGYTF. DNA for the CDR3: TGTGCCAGTAGTCTAGGACAGGGAAGTGGCTACACCTTC. J is TRBJ1-2 and V is TRBV19; TRBD1 aligns across 8 bases. The ends lost 5 bases at V and 7 bases at J; junction bases unmatched: 6. This CDR3 comprises 13 residues. Germline V gene sequence: CDR1 LNHDA, CDR2 SQIVND (reference sequence).

This clone was seen once. V and J are TRBV10-1 and TRBJ2-5, with D possibly called TRBD1 or TRBD2 (5 bases each). V was clipped by 6 bases and J by 0 bases, with 20 bases between them. This CDR3 has 17 residues. CDR1 is WNHNN, CDR2 SYGVQD, per germline (reference sequence). The CDR3 region is CASSERGNTEYQETQYF. DNA for the CDR3: TGCGCCAGCAGCGAGAGGGGAAATACAGAGTACCAAGAGACCCAGTACTTC.

Note on this clone: This same CDR3 is encoded by further DNA sequences in the sample. V and J are TRBV27 and TRBJ2-7; TRBD1 matches at 10 bases. Germline values: CDR1 MNHEY, CDR2 SMNVEV (reference sequence). The CDR3 sequence is 14 residues long. Trimming at V came to 3 bases and at J to 2 bases, leaving 1 base not matched to a gene. This CDR3 is CASSLTGGPYEQYF. The CDR3 nucleotides are TGTGCCAGCAGTTTGACAGGGGGCCCCTACGAGCAGTACTTC.